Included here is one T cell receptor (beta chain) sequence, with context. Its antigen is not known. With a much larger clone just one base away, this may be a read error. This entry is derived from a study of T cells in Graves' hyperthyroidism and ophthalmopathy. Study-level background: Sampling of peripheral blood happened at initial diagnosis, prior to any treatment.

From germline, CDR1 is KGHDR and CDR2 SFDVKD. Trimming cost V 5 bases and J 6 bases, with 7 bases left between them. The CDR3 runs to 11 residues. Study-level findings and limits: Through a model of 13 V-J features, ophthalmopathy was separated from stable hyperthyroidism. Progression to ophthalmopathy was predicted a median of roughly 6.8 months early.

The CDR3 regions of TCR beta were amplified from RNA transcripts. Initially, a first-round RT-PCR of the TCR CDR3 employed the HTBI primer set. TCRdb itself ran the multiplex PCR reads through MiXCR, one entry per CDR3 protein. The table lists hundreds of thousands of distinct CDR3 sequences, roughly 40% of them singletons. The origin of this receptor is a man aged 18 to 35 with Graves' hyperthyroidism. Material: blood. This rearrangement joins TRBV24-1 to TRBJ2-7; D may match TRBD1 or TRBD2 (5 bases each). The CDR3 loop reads CATSGGSEQYF. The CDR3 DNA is TGTGCCACCAGTGGGGGGAGCGAGCAGTACTTC.